This entry lists 25 T cell receptor beta chains sequenced from one sample in a study of blood T cell repertoires in COVID-19. Libraries were prepared by immunoSEQ multiplex PCR; TCRdb keeps only in-frame clonotypes and omits some of them. The sample consists of some 74,000 clones, about 80% of them appearing once. Sequencing was performed on peripheral blood. The receptors were sampled from a human donor in a cohort sampled during active COVID-19.

The genes are TRBV15 and TRBJ2-5; TRBD1 matches 9 bases. The CDR3 is 16 amino acids. V dropped 1 base and J dropped 7; count of bases not matched to a gene: 10. CDR1 LNHNV and CDR2 YYDKDF come from the germline V gene (reference sequence). The chain's CDR3 is CATSRGTGVTVGTQYF. Written as DNA, the CDR3 is TGTGCCACCAGCAGAGGGACAGGGGTAACGGTGGGGACCCAGTACTTC.

The chain carries TRBV28 and TRBJ1-1; 7 bases map to TRBD1. The length of the CDR3 is 13 residues. The V and J ends lost 6 bases and 3 bases, in that order; junction bases with no gene match: 4. The germline CDR1 and CDR2 sequences are MDHEN and SYDVKM. CDR3 nucleotide sequence: TGTGCCAGCAGGACAGGGAGTTACACTGAAGCTTTCTTT. This encodes CASRTGSYTEAFF.

The J gene is TRBJ1-1, the V gene TRBV6-2 or TRBV6-3, with D uncertain. Trimming cost V 2 bases and J 1 base, with 5 bases left between them. The CDR3 spans 13 residues. The germline V gene has CDR1 MNHEY and CDR2 SVGEGT. The CDR3 region is CASSYGPNTEAFF. CDR3 DNA: TGTGCCAGCAGTTACGGGCCGAACACTGAAGCTTTCTTT.

The chain combines TRBV10-3 with TRBJ2-3; maybe TRBD2 (6 bases). CDR1 is ENHRY, CDR2 SYGVKD, per germline. This CDR3 has 14 residues. The V and J ends lost 4 bases and 0 bases respectively, with 8 bases between them. The CDR3 DNA reads as TGTGCCATCAGTGGCGGGACTAGCACAGATACGCAGTATTTT. Its translation: CAISGGTSTDTQYF.

As concerns this clone: One junction end does not reproduce the germline sequence, and a read error may be involved. This chain connects TRBV6-2 or TRBV6-3 to TRBJ1-1; D gene unclear. The CDR3 is 13 residues long. Germline CDR1 is MNHEY and CDR2 is SVGEGT. CDR3 coding DNA: TGTGCCAGCAGATACTGGGCGAACACTGAAGCTTTCTTT. It encodes CASRYWANTEAFF.

The chain links TRBV20-1 to TRBJ1-1, with D perhaps TRBD1 (5 bases). Trimming took 3 bases from V and 0 from J, leaving 8 bases between them. From germline, CDR1 is DFQATT and CDR2 SNEGSKA (reference sequence). The CDR3 covers 13 residues. CDR3 sequence: CSASPGLNTEAFF. The CDR3 DNA is TGCAGTGCTAGTCCAGGGCTGAACACTGAAGCTTTCTTT.

The rearrangement links TRBV27 to TRBJ2-7; tentative D call: TRBD1 (6 bases). CDR1 and CDR2 from the germline V gene are MNHEY and SMNVEV (reference sequence). The CDR3 covers 15 residues. V gave up 7 bases and J gave up 7 bases, with 23 bases separating them. Written as DNA, the CDR3 is TGTGCCAGCACGCCAAGGGGGACCACTACGTCGGAGCAGTACTTC. It codes for CASTPRGTTTSEQYF.

A single count supports this clone. V is TRBV28 and J is TRBJ1-4; 8 bases are shared with TRBD1. V trimming: 7 bases; J trimming: 9 bases; junction bases outside the gene matches: 7. The CDR3 has 13 amino acids. Germline V gives CDR1 MDHEN, CDR2 SYDVKM. Written as DNA, the CDR3 is TGTGCCAGCAAAAGGACAGGGACGAAAAAACTGTTTTTT. Its translation: CASKRTGTKKLFF.

In this sample, this clone turned up a few times. The chain links TRBV3-1 (or the pseudogene TRBV3-2) to TRBJ1-1, with D maybe TRBD1 (5 bases). The V end lost 4 bases, the J end lost 1 base, and 13 bases lay between the germline ends. The CDR3 covers 15 residues. CDR1 LGHDT and CDR2 YNNKEL come from the germline V gene (reference sequence). The CDR3, as DNA: TGTGCCAGCAGCCCATGGGGCAGAGAGAACACTGAAGCTTTCTTT. As protein: CASSPWGRENTEAFF.

The chain uses TRBV18 and TRBJ2-5; possible D gene TRBD1, 6 bases. Trimming shortened V by 0 bases and J by 1 base, and 6 bases separated the two germline ends. Germline V gene sequence: CDR1 KGHSH, CDR2 LQKENI. The CDR3 contains 14 residues. The CDR3 loop reads CASSPPGAQETQYF. For the CDR3, the DNA is TGTGCCAGCTCACCACCGGGGGCCCAAGAGACCCAGTACTTC.

This rearrangement joins TRBV7-3 to TRBJ2-7; 9 positions match TRBD1. CDR3 size: 14 residues. Trimming took 4 bases from V and 3 from J; bases not matched to a gene: 4. Germline V lookup: CDR1 SGHTA, CDR2 FQGTGA. For the CDR3, the DNA is TGTGCCAGCAGCTCGGGACAGGGCCTCTACGAGCAGTACGTC. This translates into CASSSGQGLYEQYV.

The chain employs TRBV2 and TRBJ2-3; 14 bases agree with TRBD2. The CDR3 is 14 residues long. Germline trimming cut 6 bases from V and 5 bases from J; bases unmatched to any gene: 1. In germline, CDR1 is SNHLY, CDR2 FYNNEI. Written as DNA, the CDR3 is TGTGCCAGCAGGGGGACTAGCGGGGGAGATACGCAGTATTTT. Its translation is CASRGTSGGDTQYF.

This clone was found once. V usage is TRBV19 and J usage is TRBJ2-4; 7 bases are a match to TRBD1. V lost 5 bases to trimming and J lost 7 bases; unmatched junction nucleotides: 11. Germline V gene sequence: CDR1 LNHDA, CDR2 SQIVND (reference sequence). The CDR3 sequence is 15 residues long. DNA of the CDR3: TGTGCCAGTAGTCCCACAGGGGCCCCACCTAACATTCAGTACTTC. It encodes CASSPTGAPPNIQYF.

The chain couples TRBV15 to TRBJ1-6, with D maybe TRBD1 (5 bases). Looked up from germline, CDR1 is LNHNV and CDR2 is YYDKDF (reference sequence). This CDR3 has 13 amino acids. Trimming took 0 bases from V and 10 from J, leaving 7 bases between them. CDR3 sequence reads: CATSRDGASPLHF. In DNA form, the CDR3 reads TGTGCCACCAGCAGAGATGGGGCCTCACCCCTCCACTTT.

J is TRBJ1-1 and V is TRBV6-2 or TRBV6-3; possibly TRBD1 for D (6 bases). V lost 5 bases and J lost 1, with 11 bases in between. The CDR3 covers 14 residues. Germline V gene sequence: CDR1 MNHEY, CDR2 SVGEGT. In DNA, the CDR3 is TGTGCCAGCAGTAGTCGGACAGCGAACACTGAAGCTTTCTTT. Its translation is CASSSRTANTEAFF.

The DNA of the CDR3 is TGTGCCAGCTCACGCGGACAGGGGGCCTTCTACGAGCAGTACGTC. Translation gives CASSRGQGAFYEQYV. The rearrangement joins TRBV18 to TRBJ2-7, with 11 bases lining up with TRBD1. The CDR3 totals 15 residues. Germline CDR1 is KGHSH and CDR2 is LQKENI. V lost 4 bases and J lost 3; bases outside the gene matches: 5.

The chain is built from TRBV9 and TRBJ1-1, with TRBD1 identical over 8 bases. This CDR3 contains 15 residues. The V gene end was trimmed by 3 bases and the J gene end by 1 base; junction bases not matched to a gene: 5. CDR1 and CDR2 from the germline V gene are SGDLS and YYNGEE. CDR3 sequence reads: CASSGIGTGNTEAFF. The CDR3 DNA reads as TGTGCCAGCAGCGGGATCGGGACAGGGAACACTGAAGCTTTCTTT.

This rearrangement joins TRBV11-1 to TRBJ2-3; 7 bases line up with TRBD1. CDR1 is SGHAT and CDR2 is FQDESV in the germline V gene (reference sequence). Trimming took 6 bases from V and 2 from J; bases not matched to a gene: 5. The CDR3 covers 14 residues. The CDR3 DNA follows: TGTGCCAGCAGTAAGGGGGCTGACACAGATACGCAGTATTTT. This translates into CASSKGADTDTQYF.

The CDR3 sequence: CASSLEGAYQPQHF. CDR3 sequence (DNA): TGTGCCAGCAGCTTAGAAGGGGCTTATCAGCCCCAGCATTTT. The chain links TRBV7-2 to TRBJ1-5, with a tentative D call TRBD1 (5 bases). V was shortened by 1 base and J by 5 bases, with 9 bases between the two germline ends. The CDR3 has 14 amino acids. CDR1 and CDR2 (germline): SGHTA, FQGNSA.

The gene calls are TRBV5-1 and TRBJ1-4, with D possibly TRBD1 on 6 matching bases. The germline V gene encodes CDR1 SGHRS and CDR2 YFSETQ. This CDR3 is 16 amino acids long. The V end was cut by 0 bases, the J end by 0 bases, with 9 bases between. DNA of the CDR3: TGCGCCAGCAGCTTGGACAGGGCGTCAACTAATGAAAAACTGTTTTTT. It specifies CASSLDRASTNEKLFF.

This clone was seen a handful of times. This chain links TRBV18 with TRBJ1-5; TRBD1 matches 7 bases. Unmatched junction bases numbered 7, after V lost 1 base and J lost 1 base. The CDR3 has 17 amino acids. Germline V gene lookup returns CDR1 KGHSH and CDR2 LQKENI. The CDR3 DNA follows: TGTGCCAGCTCACCACGAGTAGGGGGCGGAAGCAATCAGCCCCAGCATTTT. It translates to CASSPRVGGGSNQPQHF.

For the CDR3, the DNA is TGTGCCAGCAGTGAGGAGAGCGGATCCTACAATGAGCAGTTCTTC. As protein: CASSEESGSYNEQFF. This chain uses TRBV2 with TRBJ2-1; possible D gene TRBD2, 5 bases. CDR1 is SNHLY and CDR2 is FYNNEI in the germline V gene. V was cut by 3 bases and J by 1 base, with 10 bases left in between. The CDR3 has 15 residues.

In its sample, this clone was seen once. The chain couples TRBV11-2 to TRBJ2-1; 8 bases align to TRBD1. Per germline, CDR1 SGHAT and CDR2 FQNNGV. V dropped 6 bases and J dropped 4; count of bases not matched to a gene: 14. CDR3 length: 17 residues. The CDR3 coding sequence is TGTGCCAGCAGACGCGACAGGGGCCCCTATAGATACAATGAGCAGTTCTTC. Protein product: CASRRDRGPYRYNEQFF.

The rearrangement joins TRBV24-1 to TRBJ2-5, with D hard to call. The V end lost 4 bases, the J end lost 4 bases, and 15 bases lay between the germline ends. There are 15 residues in the CDR3. Germline V lookup: CDR1 KGHDR, CDR2 SFDVKD. In nucleotides, the CDR3 is TGTGCCACCAGTGACAGGTCCAGCATGGCAGAGACCCAGTACTTC. Its translation: CATSDRSSMAETQYF.

This clone is a singleton in its sample. This sequence joins TRBV29-1 and TRBJ2-3; TRBD2 aligns across 14 bases. Germline loops: CDR1 SQVTM, CDR2 ANQGSEA. The ends lost 1 base at V and 1 base at J; junction bases unmatched: 7. The CDR3 has 18 amino acids. The DNA of the CDR3 is TGCAGCGTTGAAGGACTAGCGGGAGGGCGAGTGGGCACAGATACGCAGTATTTT. It translates to CSVEGLAGGRVGTDTQYF.